Shown below are 32 T cell receptor beta chains from a single sample sequenced in a study of blood T cell repertoires in COVID-19. Profiling relied on immunoSEQ multiplex PCR, and the TCRdb table lists in-frame clones only, not all of them. The sample lists about 130,000 clones, approximately 86% seen once, with over 10% in the top ten. The source material was peripheral blood. The receptors originated from a woman aged 70 to 79 with COVID-19, enrolled during active disease.

The chain carries TRBV15 and TRBJ2-1, with 9 bases matching TRBD2. The trim removed 0 bases at V and 5 bases at J, leaving 5 bases unmatched. This CDR3 is 16 amino acids long. From germline, CDR1 is LNHNV and CDR2 YYDKDF (reference sequence). The CDR3 DNA reads as TGTGCCACCAGCAGAGATTCGCGGGGGGGTCACAATGAGCAGTTCTTC. This codes for CATSRDSRGGHNEQFF.

V usage is TRBV6-4 and J usage is TRBJ2-7, with D unresolved. V was pared by 1 base and J by 1 base, with 14 bases between. Germline CDR1 and CDR2: MRHNA and SNTAGT. The CDR3 runs 16 residues. CDR3 sequence (DNA): TGTGCCAGCAGTGACTGGCAACAGTCCGAATCCTACGAGCAGTACTTC. It translates to CASSDWQQSESYEQYF.

The rearrangement uses TRBV19 and TRBJ1-4, with D unclear. V was pared by 5 bases and J by 8 bases, with 18 bases between. Germline V CDR1 and CDR2: LNHDA, SQIVND (reference sequence). This CDR3 region has 15 residues. CDR3 loop: CASSPREDGGEKLFF. CDR3 DNA sequence: TGTGCCAGTAGTCCCCGGGAGGACGGAGGGGAAAAACTGTTTTTT.

V is TRBV5-6 and J is TRBJ1-2, with 9 positions matching TRBD1. CDR3 length equals 17 residues. The V gene's germline CDR1 is SGHDT and CDR2 YYEEEE. The V gene end was trimmed by 1 base and the J gene end by 5 bases; junction bases not matched to a gene: 12. The CDR3 coding sequence is TGTGCCAGCAGCTTGAGGTTGGCGGGACAGGGAGTATATGGCTACACCTTC. This sequence encodes CASSLRLAGQGVYGYTF.

This clone has a single count. The J gene is TRBJ2-5, the V gene TRBV28; no reliable D call. V was shortened by 6 bases and J by 3 bases, with 11 bases between the two germline ends. In germline, CDR1 is MDHEN, CDR2 SYDVKM. CDR3 length: 13 residues. The CDR3: CASSLDWKETQYF. In nucleotides, the CDR3 is TGTGCCAGCAGCCTTGACTGGAAAGAGACCCAGTACTTC. Together with reference TRBV28 and TRBJ2-5, the CDR3 gives the full variable domain: DVKVTQSSRYLVKRTGEKVFLECVQDMDHENMFWYRQDPGLGLRLIYFSYDVKMKEKGDIPEGYSVSREKKERFSLILESASTNQTSMYLCASSLDWKETQYFGPGTRLLVL.

The chain joins TRBV3-1 (or the pseudogene TRBV3-2) to TRBJ2-3, with 9 nucleotides matching TRBD1. Per germline, CDR1 LGHDT and CDR2 YNNKEL (reference sequence). The CDR3 is made up of 15 amino acids. Unmatched junction bases numbered 7, after V lost 4 bases and J lost 5 bases. The chain's CDR3 is CASSLPGTGKDTQYF. CDR3 DNA sequence: TGTGCCAGCAGCCTTCCCGGGACAGGGAAAGATACGCAGTATTTT.

This chain connects TRBV25-1 to TRBJ2-7, with D tentatively TRBD2 (5 bases). Germline lookup yields CDR1 MGHDK and CDR2 SYGVNS. The CDR3 loop spans 16 amino acids. The V gene lost 1 base and the J gene lost 2 bases, with 15 bases spanning the gap. The CDR3: CASSESSGFGTYEQYF. As DNA, the CDR3 is TGTGCCAGCAGTGAATCATCGGGGTTTGGGACCTACGAGCAGTACTTC.

This clone was picked up a small number of times. The chain links TRBV7-9 to TRBJ2-1, with 8 positions matching TRBD1. The CDR3 covers 15 residues. The germline CDR1 and CDR2 sequences are SEHNR and FQNEAQ (reference sequence). Trimming removed 3 bases from V and 7 bases from J; junction bases left unmatched: 8. In DNA, the CDR3 is TGTGCCAGCAGCTTTGGACAGGGATTTGGTAATGAGCAGTTCTTC. Amino acids: CASSFGQGFGNEQFF.

This clone was found once. The V gene is TRBV19, the J gene TRBJ1-3; TRBD1 is a possible D gene (5 bases). Between the trimmed V and J ends, which lost 8 bases and 0 bases, there was a span of 11 bases. There are 14 residues in the CDR3. CDR1 is LNHDA, CDR2 SQIVND, per germline (reference sequence). The CDR3 coding sequence is TGTGCCAGTTCAGGGCCTCTCTCTGGAAACACCATATATTTT. It codes for CASSGPLSGNTIYF.

The rearrangement links TRBV5-5 to TRBJ1-2; 7 nucleotides agree with TRBD1. The ends lost 1 base at V and 4 bases at J; junction bases unmatched: 1. The germline gives CDR1 SGHKS, CDR2 YYEKEE (reference sequence). There are 13 residues in the CDR3. The CDR3 nucleotides are TGTGCCAGCAGCTTGCGGGACAGCTATGGCTACACCTTC. Translation: CASSLRDSYGYTF.

The rearrangement uses TRBV2 and TRBJ1-2; D ambiguous. Trimming shortened V by 5 bases and J by 2 bases, and 9 bases separated the two germline ends. There are 13 residues in the CDR3. Germline CDR1 is SNHLY and CDR2 is FYNNEI. The CDR3 reads CASSRDGNYGYTF. CDR3 DNA sequence: TGTGCCAGCAGTCGTGACGGGAACTATGGCTACACCTTC.

The CDR3 spells CASTKGQGYGYTF. The CDR3 DNA is TGTGCCAGCACCAAGGGACAGGGGTATGGCTACACCTTC. The chain uses TRBV28 and TRBJ1-2; 10 bases map to TRBD1. V gave up 7 bases and J gave up 5 bases; unmatched junction bases: 4. The CDR3 has 13 amino acids. The V gene's germline CDR1 is MDHEN and CDR2 SYDVKM.

The chain carries TRBV3-1 (or the pseudogene TRBV3-2) and TRBJ1-5; TRBD1 is a possible D gene (5 bases). This CDR3 comprises 15 residues. V lost 4 bases, J lost 5 bases, and 15 bases lay in between. Germline CDR1 reads LGHDT; CDR2 reads YNNKEL (reference sequence). CDR3 nucleotide sequence: TGTGCCAGCAGCCCCCCCGGGGGTTGGGATCAGCCCCAGCATTTT. It specifies CASSPPGGWDQPQHF.

V is TRBV2 and J is TRBJ2-5, with 14 bases matching TRBD2. The CDR3 consists of 16 residues. J lost 4 bases, V lost 5 bases, and 6 bases had no gene match. The germline gives CDR1 SNHLY, CDR2 FYNNEI. Here the CDR3 DNA reads TGTGCCAGCAGTCGACTAGCGGGGGGGAGGCGAGAGACCCAGTACTTC. It translates to CASSRLAGGRRETQYF. Variable domain in full (rest from reference TRBV2 and TRBJ2-5): EPEVTQTPSHQVTQMGQEVILRCVPISNHLYFYWYRQILGQKVEFLVSFYNNEISEKSEIFDDQFSVERPDGSNFTLKIRSTKLEDSAMYFCASSRLAGGRRETQYFGPGTRLLVL.

The V call is TRBV5-1, the J call TRBJ1-2; 7 nucleotides align to TRBD1. The germline gives CDR1 SGHRS, CDR2 YFSETQ. This CDR3 region has 15 residues. V shed 1 base and J 4 bases; nucleotides not matched to a gene: 7. The CDR3 sequence is CASSLNSGQTYGYTF. In DNA, the CDR3 is TGCGCCAGCAGCTTGAACTCGGGACAGACCTATGGCTACACCTTC.

V gene TRBV28 combines with J gene TRBJ1-5; TRBD1 matches 9 bases. Germline assignment: CDR1 MDHEN and CDR2 SYDVKM. The CDR3 has 17 residues. The trim removed 3 bases at V and 16 bases at J, leaving 22 bases unmatched. In DNA, the CDR3 is TGTGCCAGCAGTTTGTCCTCCCGGGACAGGGCAACGACCCATTTCCATTTT. The encoded protein is CASSLSSRDRATTHFHF.

The genes are TRBV7-2 and TRBJ2-1; TRBD2 matches 12 bases. CDR1 and CDR2 from the germline V gene are SGHTA and FQGNSA. CDR3 size: 15 residues. V shed 5 bases, J shed 9 bases, and the junction held 8 bases outside the gene matches. Written as DNA, the CDR3 is TGTGCCAGCAGCCCTAGCGGGGGGGCTAACCTTGAGCAGTTCTTC. This codes for CASSPSGGANLEQFF.

The CDR3 protein is CASSQGKAHSPLHF. CDR3 coding DNA: TGTGCCAGCAGCCAAGGGAAAGCGCATTCACCCCTCCACTTT. V is TRBV3-1 (or the pseudogene TRBV3-2) and J is TRBJ1-6; the D is unclear. This CDR3 is built from 14 residues. Germline CDR1 LGHDT, CDR2 YNNKEL (reference sequence). Trimming cost V 1 base and J 8 bases, with 9 bases left between them.

The chain joins TRBV28 to TRBJ2-2, with D perhaps TRBD1 (5 bases). The germline gives CDR1 MDHEN, CDR2 SYDVKM. CDR3 length equals 13 residues. Trimming removed 6 bases from V and 7 bases from J, with 12 bases in between. The CDR3: CASRLQGHGELFF. CDR3 bases: TGTGCCAGCAGACTTCAGGGTCACGGGGAGCTGTTTTTT.

This chain links TRBV5-1 with TRBJ2-1; 11 positions agree with TRBD2. Germline loops: CDR1 SGHRS, CDR2 YFSETQ. This CDR3 comprises 16 residues. Germline trimming cut 2 bases from V and 5 bases from J; bases unmatched to any gene: 6. The CDR3 spells CASSFLAGGVDNEQFF. Here the CDR3 DNA reads TGCGCCAGCAGCTTTCTAGCGGGGGGCGTCGACAATGAGCAGTTCTTC.

The rearrangement uses TRBV7-3 and TRBJ1-1; D not certain. V dropped 5 bases and J dropped 0 bases, with 7 bases sitting between them. The CDR3 covers 13 residues. CDR1 and CDR2 (germline): SGHTA, FQGTGA. The CDR3: CASSLHMNTEAFF. The CDR3 nucleotides are TGTGCCAGCAGCCTCCACATGAACACTGAAGCTTTCTTT.

This clone has a single count. The rearrangement uses TRBV9 and TRBJ1-5; 9 bases fit TRBD1. V gave up 4 bases and J gave up 6 bases; unmatched junction bases: 8. Looked up from germline, CDR1 is SGDLS and CDR2 is YYNGEE. The CDR3 length is 15 residues. The CDR3 nucleotides read TGTGCCAGCAGCTTGGGACAGGGAACGGGTCAGCCCCAGCATTTT. Amino acid sequence: CASSLGQGTGQPQHF.

The V gene is TRBV28, the J gene TRBJ2-7, with D possibly being TRBD1 (6 bases). The CDR3 extends over 14 amino acids. V was pared by 6 bases and J by 3 bases, with 15 bases between. Germline CDR1 is MDHEN and CDR2 is SYDVKM. As DNA, the CDR3 is TGTGCCAGCAGCCTAGGGGGAGCAGGCTACGAGCAGTACTTC. Translation gives CASSLGGAGYEQYF.

The J gene is TRBJ1-4, the V gene TRBV3-1 (or the pseudogene TRBV3-2), with D possibly matching TRBD1 (5 bases). Looked up from germline, CDR1 is LGHDT and CDR2 is YNNKEL (reference sequence). This CDR3 comprises 17 residues. Trimming removed 4 bases from V and 8 bases from J, with 23 bases in between. CDR3 bases: TGTGCCAGCAGCCCCCCCGAGGGGTGGGGCGGGGGAGAAAAACTGTTTTTT. Its translation is CASSPPEGWGGGEKLFF.

This chain joins TRBV7-6 and TRBJ2-2; TRBD1 might be the D (6 bases). Trimming left V 5 bases short and J 5 bases short, with 9 bases between. The germline V gene has CDR1 SGHVS and CDR2 FNYEAQ. This CDR3 spans 13 amino acids. The CDR3 sequence is CASSGRGTGELFF. As DNA, the CDR3 is TGTGCCAGCAGCGGCAGGGGAACCGGGGAGCTGTTTTTT. The full variable domain, rest sourced from reference TRBV7-6 and TRBJ2-2, is GAGVSQSPRYKVTKRGQDVALRCDPISGHVSLYWYRQALGQGPEFLTYFNYEAQQDKSGLPNDRFSAERPEGSISTLTIQRTEQRDSAMYRCASSGRGTGELFFGEGSRLTVL.

This chain links TRBV28 with TRBJ1-2; D is possibly TRBD1 (6 bases). Trimming removed 4 bases from V and 6 bases from J, with 9 bases in between. The length of the CDR3 is 12 residues. Germline V gene data show CDR1 as MDHEN and CDR2 as SYDVKM. The CDR3 region has the DNA TGTGCCAGCAGTTACAGGGCCGATGGCTACACCTTC. Amino acid sequence: CASSYRADGYTF.

The chain links TRBV19 to TRBJ2-2; TRBD2 matches at 7 bases. Germline values: CDR1 LNHDA, CDR2 SQIVND (reference sequence). J gave up 4 bases and V 3 bases, and 8 bases lay outside the gene matches. This CDR3 contains 16 residues. CDR3 protein: CASSIHVGGATGELFF. CDR3 in DNA: TGTGCCAGTAGTATTCACGTGGGAGGGGCCACCGGGGAGCTGTTTTTT.

The J gene is TRBJ1-1, the V gene TRBV3-1 (or the pseudogene TRBV3-2), with 8 bases aligning to TRBD1. The CDR3 loop spans 15 amino acids. Germline V gene lookup returns CDR1 LGHDT and CDR2 YNNKEL (reference sequence). V shed 3 bases and J 1 base; nucleotides not matched to a gene: 4. CDR3 in amino acids: CASSQWGTGNTEAFF. CDR3 nucleotide sequence: TGTGCCAGCAGCCAGTGGGGGACAGGGAACACTGAAGCTTTCTTT.

V gene TRBV27 combines with J gene TRBJ1-3; D may be TRBD1 (5 bases). V was pared by 5 bases and J by 4 bases, with 12 bases between. Germline loops: CDR1 MNHEY, CDR2 SMNVEV (reference sequence). The CDR3 is 14 amino acids. The CDR3 region has the DNA TGTGCCAGCAGTCGAGGCAGGGCCGGAAACACCATATATTTT. This codes for CASSRGRAGNTIYF.

The chain links TRBV21-1 to TRBJ2-3; TRBD1 is the table's D call, not checked against the DNA. TRBV21-1 is labeled a pseudogene. The CDR3 covers 14 residues. The CDR3 loop is CASSPGSDRDTQYF. In nucleotides, the CDR3 is TGTGCCAGCAGCCCAGGGTCGGATCGCGATACGCAGTATTTT.

The chain recombines TRBV6-5 with TRBJ1-6; TRBD1 might be the D (6 bases). V was cut by 6 bases and J by 7 bases, with 10 bases left in between. Germline CDR1 and CDR2: MNHEY and SVGAGI. There are 13 residues in the CDR3. The CDR3 loop is CASRAGTNSPLHF. In nucleotides, the CDR3 is TGTGCCAGCAGAGCCGGGACAAATTCACCCCTCCACTTT.

V gene TRBV5-4 combines with J gene TRBJ2-1; 8 bases fit TRBD1. Per the germline V gene, CDR1 is SGHNT and CDR2 is YYREEE (reference sequence). Unmatched junction bases numbered 7, after V lost 1 base and J lost 4 bases. The CDR3 is 16 residues long. Here the CDR3 reads CASSLLGQVGYNEQFF. Here the CDR3 DNA reads TGTGCCAGCAGCTTGTTGGGACAGGTGGGATACAATGAGCAGTTCTTC.